The next 17 T cell receptor beta chains were all read from a single sample in a study of shared clonotypes between healthy human individuals. Here immunoSEQ multiplex PCR was the method, and the copy in TCRdb shows in-frame clones only, minus some. The table shows about 680,000 clones, with roughly 94% occurring only once. CD45RO-negative, CCR7-selected cells formed the naive CD8 fraction, which excluded terminally differentiated effector memory CD45RA+ cells. Sequenced material: naive CD8+ T cells sorted from blood. These TCRs come from a man aged 30 to 39 in good health.

The V call is TRBV28, the J call TRBJ2-3; possible D gene TRBD2, 5 bases. The CDR3 sequence is 16 residues long. Germline CDR1 is MDHEN and CDR2 is SYDVKM. V lost 5 bases and J 2 bases, leaving 17 bases between the germline ends. CDR3 amino acids: CASSGGFLSPTDTQYF. DNA for the CDR3: TGTGCCAGCAGTGGAGGTTTTCTGTCCCCCACAGATACGCAGTATTTT.

The rearrangement joins TRBV10-3 to TRBJ2-1, with 7 positions matching TRBD2. This CDR3 is built from 18 residues. From germline, CDR1 is ENHRY and CDR2 SYGVKD. The V segment lost 3 bases and the J segment 0 bases; nucleotides outside the gene matches: 11. CDR3 residues: CAISDPGGGRGSYNEQFF. CDR3 DNA: TGTGCCATCAGTGACCCGGGGGGAGGTCGGGGCTCCTACAATGAGCAGTTCTTC.

The rearrangement joins TRBV27 to TRBJ2-7; D is perhaps TRBD1 or TRBD2 (6 bases each). Trimming took 6 bases from V and 7 from J, leaving 19 bases between them. This CDR3 spans 14 amino acids. Germline V lookup: CDR1 MNHEY, CDR2 SMNVEV (reference sequence). CDR3 nucleotide sequence: TGTGCCAGCAGGAGCCCCGGCGGGACACAGGAGCAGTACTTC. It codes for CASRSPGGTQEQYF.

This clone was detected once. The chain is built from TRBV5-6 and TRBJ1-5; tentatively, D is TRBD1 (5 bases). Trimming cost V 4 bases and J 3 bases, with 11 bases left between them. The CDR3 runs 14 residues. Looked up from germline, CDR1 is SGHDT and CDR2 is YYEEEE. The CDR3 reads CASSRSGHNQPQHF. In DNA, the CDR3 is TGTGCCAGCAGCCGATCCGGACACAATCAGCCCCAGCATTTT.

V gene TRBV7-8 combines with J gene TRBJ1-5, with a weak D call TRBD1 (5 bases). CDR1 SGHVS and CDR2 FQNEAQ come from the germline V gene. The CDR3 has 15 amino acids. Trimming stripped 5 bases from V and 4 bases from J, with 15 bases between. CDR3 coding DNA: TGTGCCAGCAGCAAGGGTTGGGGCCTAAATCAGCCCCAGCATTTT. Protein sequence: CASSKGWGLNQPQHF.

The count of this clone is one. This chain joins TRBV29-1 and TRBJ2-7, with D possibly being TRBD1 or TRBD2 (6 bases each). Trimming cost V 5 bases and J 6 bases, with 17 bases left between them. CDR3 size: 13 residues. Germline V CDR1 and CDR2: SQVTM, ANQGSEA. The CDR3, as DNA: TGCAGCGTTTTCCAGGGGAGGATTGGCGAGCAGTACTTC. Protein product: CSVFQGRIGEQYF.

The gene calls are TRBV5-6 and TRBJ1-2; possible D gene TRBD1, 5 bases. The CDR3 length is 15 residues. The germline V gene has CDR1 SGHDT and CDR2 YYEEEE. Trimming shortened V by 6 bases and J by 4 bases, and 19 bases separated the two germline ends. CDR3 protein: CASTPSLGGAYGYTF. As DNA, the CDR3 is TGTGCCAGCACCCCCTCCTTGGGGGGTGCCTATGGCTACACCTTC.

V gene TRBV29-1 combines with J gene TRBJ1-2, with a possible D match to TRBD1 (5 bases). V lost 6 bases to trimming and J lost 2 bases, with 16 bases between them. In germline, CDR1 is SQVTM, CDR2 ANQGSEA. The CDR3 has 14 amino acids. The CDR3 protein is CSVDSLGLNYGYTF. The CDR3 DNA follows: TGCAGCGTAGACAGTTTGGGGTTGAACTATGGCTACACCTTC. Full variable domain (outside the CDR3, taken from reference TRBV29-1 and TRBJ1-2): SAVISQKPSRDICQRGTSLTIQCQVDSQVTMMFWYRQQPGQSLTLIATANQGSEATYESGFVIDKFPISRPNLTFSTLTVSNMSPEDSSIYLCSVDSLGLNYGYTFGSGTRLTVV.

The chain employs TRBV27 and TRBJ1-6, with 11 bases identical to TRBD1. Germline-derived CDR1 and CDR2 are MNHEY and SMNVEV (reference sequence). Trimming cost V 6 bases and J 13 bases; bases outside gene matches: 5. The length of the CDR3 is 13 residues. CDR3 loop: CASRTDRGQPLHF. CDR3 DNA: TGTGCCAGCAGGACGGACAGGGGGCAGCCCCTCCACTTT.

The chain recombines TRBV7-9 with TRBJ2-3, with 7 positions matching TRBD1. V dropped 0 bases and J dropped 3; count of bases not matched to a gene: 0. The CDR3 extends over 14 amino acids. In germline, CDR1 is SEHNR, CDR2 FQNEAQ (reference sequence). As DNA, the CDR3 is TGTGCCAGCAGCTTAGCACAGGGGACAGATACGCAGTATTTT. Its translation is CASSLAQGTDTQYF.

This chain links TRBV29-1 with TRBJ2-1, with a tentative D call TRBD2 (6 bases). Germline loops: CDR1 SQVTM, CDR2 ANQGSEA. Trimming took off 6 bases at V and 3 bases at J, with 12 bases between the two ends. This CDR3 has 13 amino acids. The CDR3 DNA reads TGCAGCGTCGTCAGGACTAACTACAATGAGCAGTTCTTC. Translating gives CSVVRTNYNEQFF.

The V call is TRBV11-2, the J call TRBJ2-6, with 9 nucleotides matching TRBD1. V lost 5 bases to trimming and J lost 1 base; unmatched junction nucleotides: 6. CDR3 length: 17 amino acids. Germline CDR1 reads SGHAT; CDR2 reads FQNNGV. CDR3 in DNA: TGTGCCAGCAGCCGGACAGGGGAGCTTTCTGGGGCCAACGTCCTGACTTTC. Translating it yields CASSRTGELSGANVLTF.

The V and J genes are TRBV10-2 and TRBJ2-7, with 11 bases identical to TRBD2. Germline CDR1 is WSHSY and CDR2 is SAAADI. Losses at the gene ends were 7 bases for V and 0 bases for J; bases not matched to a gene: 8. The CDR3 covers 16 residues. The CDR3 region has the DNA TGCGCCAGCACCTCAACCGGGACTAGCGGCTCCTACGAGCAGTACTTC. This codes for CASTSTGTSGSYEQYF.

V usage is TRBV27 and J usage is TRBJ1-4, with D possibly matching TRBD1 (5 bases). Germline CDR1 and CDR2: MNHEY and SMNVEV (reference sequence). CDR3 length equals 15 residues. Trimming shortened V by 2 bases and J by 5 bases, and 12 bases separated the two germline ends. This CDR3 reads CASSLMGRSNEKLFF. The CDR3 bases are TGTGCCAGCAGTTTAATGGGACGGTCGAATGAAAAACTGTTTTTT.

The chain is built from TRBV27 and TRBJ2-1; D perhaps matches TRBD2 (5 bases). CDR1 MNHEY and CDR2 SMNVEV come from the germline V gene (reference sequence). The V and J ends lost 6 bases and 0 bases respectively, with 6 bases between them. The CDR3 totals 13 residues. CDR3 loop: CASSRDSYNEQFF. The CDR3 DNA reads as TGTGCCAGCAGCCGGGACTCCTACAATGAGCAGTTCTTC.

This CDR3 is CSVEGLWLAGVSSYNEQFF. CDR3 coding DNA: TGCAGCGTTGAAGGGCTATGGCTAGCGGGAGTGAGCTCCTACAATGAGCAGTTCTTC. The chain combines TRBV29-1 with TRBJ2-1; 10 bases fit TRBD2. The V gene's germline CDR1 is SQVTM and CDR2 ANQGSEA. The trim removed 1 base at V and 0 bases at J, leaving 12 bases unmatched. The CDR3 sequence is 19 residues long.

The genes are TRBV19 and TRBJ1-1, with TRBD1 matching 7 bases. CDR1 and CDR2 from the germline V gene are LNHDA and SQIVND (reference sequence). The CDR3 has 13 residues. V shed 7 bases and J 4 bases; nucleotides not matched to a gene: 6. The CDR3 DNA reads as TGTGCCAGTATGCAGGGGGGGTTCACTGAAGCTTTCTTT. Translating gives CASMQGGFTEAFF.